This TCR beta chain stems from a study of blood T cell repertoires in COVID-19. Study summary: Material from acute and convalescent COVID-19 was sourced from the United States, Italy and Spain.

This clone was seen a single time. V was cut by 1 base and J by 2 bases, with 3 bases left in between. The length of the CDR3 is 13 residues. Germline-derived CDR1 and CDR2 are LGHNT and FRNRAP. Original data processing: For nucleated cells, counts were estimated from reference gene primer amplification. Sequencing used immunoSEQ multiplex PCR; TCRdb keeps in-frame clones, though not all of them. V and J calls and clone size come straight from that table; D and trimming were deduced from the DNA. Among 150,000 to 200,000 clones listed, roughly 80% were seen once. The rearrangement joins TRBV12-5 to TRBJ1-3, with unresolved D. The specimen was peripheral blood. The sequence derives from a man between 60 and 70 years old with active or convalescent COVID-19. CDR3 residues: CASGLAAGNTIYF. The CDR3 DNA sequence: TGTGCTAGTGGTTTGGCCGCTGGAAACACCATATATTTT.